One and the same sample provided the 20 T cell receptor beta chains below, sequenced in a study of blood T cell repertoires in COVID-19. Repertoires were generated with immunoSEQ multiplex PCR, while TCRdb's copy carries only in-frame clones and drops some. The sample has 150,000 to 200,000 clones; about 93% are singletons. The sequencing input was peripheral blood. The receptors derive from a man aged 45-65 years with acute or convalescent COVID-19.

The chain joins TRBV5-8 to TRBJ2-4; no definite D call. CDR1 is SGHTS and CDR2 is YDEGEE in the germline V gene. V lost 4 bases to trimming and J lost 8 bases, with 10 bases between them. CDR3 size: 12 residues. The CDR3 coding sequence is TGTGCCAGCAGCCCGGTCCGGGACATTCAGTACTTC. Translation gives CASSPVRDIQYF.

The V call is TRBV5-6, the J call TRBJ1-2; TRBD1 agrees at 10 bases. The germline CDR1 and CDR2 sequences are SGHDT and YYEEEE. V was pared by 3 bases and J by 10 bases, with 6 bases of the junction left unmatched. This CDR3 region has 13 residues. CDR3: CASSSRDRGDYTF. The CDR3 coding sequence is TGTGCCAGCAGCTCCCGGGACAGGGGAGACTACACCTTC.

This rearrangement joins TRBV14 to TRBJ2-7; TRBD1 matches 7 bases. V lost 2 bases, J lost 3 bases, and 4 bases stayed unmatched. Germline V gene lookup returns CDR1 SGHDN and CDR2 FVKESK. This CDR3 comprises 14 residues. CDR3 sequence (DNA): TGTGCCAGCAGCCAACTGGGACAGATCTACGAGCAGTACTTC. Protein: CASSQLGQIYEQYF. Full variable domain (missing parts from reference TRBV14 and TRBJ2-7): EAGVTQFPSHSVIEKGQTVTLRCDPISGHDNLYWYRRVMGKEIKFLLHFVKESKQDESGMPNNRFLAERTGGTYSTLKVQPAELEDSGVYFCASSQLGQIYEQYFGPGTRLTVT.

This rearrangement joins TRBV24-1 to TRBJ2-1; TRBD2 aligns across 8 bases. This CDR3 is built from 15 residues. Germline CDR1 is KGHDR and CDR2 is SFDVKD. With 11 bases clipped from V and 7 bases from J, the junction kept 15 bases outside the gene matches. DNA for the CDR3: TGTGCCAACCTCGGGACTAGGGAGGGGCAGAATGAGCAGTTCTTC. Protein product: CANLGTREGQNEQFF.

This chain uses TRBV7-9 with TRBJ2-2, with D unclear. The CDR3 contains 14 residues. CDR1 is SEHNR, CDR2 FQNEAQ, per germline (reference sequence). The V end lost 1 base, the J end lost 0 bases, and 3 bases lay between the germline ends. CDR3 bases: TGTGCCAGCAGCTTAGTAGCGAACACCGGGGAGCTGTTTTTT. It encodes CASSLVANTGELFF.

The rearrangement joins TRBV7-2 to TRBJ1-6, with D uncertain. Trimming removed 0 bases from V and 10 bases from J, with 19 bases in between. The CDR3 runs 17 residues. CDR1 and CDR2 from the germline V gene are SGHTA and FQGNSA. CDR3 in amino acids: CASSLAPGAKFGSPLHF. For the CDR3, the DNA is TGTGCCAGCAGCTTAGCGCCGGGAGCGAAGTTTGGGTCACCCCTCCACTTT.

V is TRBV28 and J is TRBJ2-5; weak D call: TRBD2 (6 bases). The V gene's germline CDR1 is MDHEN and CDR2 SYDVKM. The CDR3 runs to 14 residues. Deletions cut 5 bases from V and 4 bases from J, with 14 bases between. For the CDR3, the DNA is TGTGCCAGCAGTGCGGGACTCCGTCTAGAGACCCAGTACTTC. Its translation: CASSAGLRLETQYF. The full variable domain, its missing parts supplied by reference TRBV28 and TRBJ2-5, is DVKVTQSSRYLVKRTGEKVFLECVQDMDHENMFWYRQDPGLGLRLIYFSYDVKMKEKGDIPEGYSVSREKKERFSLILESASTNQTSMYLCASSAGLRLETQYFGPGTRLLVL.

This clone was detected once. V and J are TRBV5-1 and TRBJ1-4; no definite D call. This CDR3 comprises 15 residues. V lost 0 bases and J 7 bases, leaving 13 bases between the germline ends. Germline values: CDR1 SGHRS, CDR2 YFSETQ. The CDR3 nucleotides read TGCGCCAGCAGCTTGGTTCCCCTATGGGCTGAAAAACTGTTTTTT. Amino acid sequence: CASSLVPLWAEKLFF.

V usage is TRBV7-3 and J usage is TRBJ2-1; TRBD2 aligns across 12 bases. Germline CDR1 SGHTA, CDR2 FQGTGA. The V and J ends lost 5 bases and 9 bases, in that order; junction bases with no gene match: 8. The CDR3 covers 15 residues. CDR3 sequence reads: CASSDLAGGPGEQFF. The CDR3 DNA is TGTGCCAGCAGCGACCTAGCGGGGGGGCCCGGTGAGCAGTTCTTC.

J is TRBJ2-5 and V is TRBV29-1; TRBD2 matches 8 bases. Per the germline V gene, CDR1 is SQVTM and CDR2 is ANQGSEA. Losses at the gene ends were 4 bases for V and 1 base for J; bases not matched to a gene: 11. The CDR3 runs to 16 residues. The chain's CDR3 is CSVAPRGGPFQETQYF. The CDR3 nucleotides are TGCAGCGTTGCCCCACGCGGGGGGCCGTTCCAAGAGACCCAGTACTTC.

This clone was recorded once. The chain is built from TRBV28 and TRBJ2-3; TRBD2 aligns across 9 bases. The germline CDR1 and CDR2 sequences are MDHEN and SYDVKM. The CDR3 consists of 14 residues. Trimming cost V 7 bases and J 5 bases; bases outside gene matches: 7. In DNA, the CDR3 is TGTGCCAGCATGGGCGGGGGGGCAGGAGATACGCAGTATTTT. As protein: CASMGGGAGDTQYF.

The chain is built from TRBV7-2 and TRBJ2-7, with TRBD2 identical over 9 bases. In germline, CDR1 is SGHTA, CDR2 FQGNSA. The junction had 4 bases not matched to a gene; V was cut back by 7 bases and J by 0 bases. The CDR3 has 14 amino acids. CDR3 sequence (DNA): TGTGCCAGCACCGCGGGACTAGCCTCCTACGAGCAGTACTTC. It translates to CASTAGLASYEQYF.

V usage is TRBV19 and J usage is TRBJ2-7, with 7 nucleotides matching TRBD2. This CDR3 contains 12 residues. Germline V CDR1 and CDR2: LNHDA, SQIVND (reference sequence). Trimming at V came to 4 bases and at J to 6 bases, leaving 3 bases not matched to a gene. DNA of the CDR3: TGTGCCAGTAGTAGCGGGAGAGGCGAGCAGTACTTC. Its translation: CASSSGRGEQYF.

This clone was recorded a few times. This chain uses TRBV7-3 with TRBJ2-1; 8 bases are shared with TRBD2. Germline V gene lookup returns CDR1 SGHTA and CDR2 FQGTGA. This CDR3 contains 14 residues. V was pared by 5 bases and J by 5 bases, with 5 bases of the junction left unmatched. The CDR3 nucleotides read TGTGCCAGCAGCCAATCGGGGGGGAACAATGAGCAGTTCTTC. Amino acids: CASSQSGGNNEQFF.

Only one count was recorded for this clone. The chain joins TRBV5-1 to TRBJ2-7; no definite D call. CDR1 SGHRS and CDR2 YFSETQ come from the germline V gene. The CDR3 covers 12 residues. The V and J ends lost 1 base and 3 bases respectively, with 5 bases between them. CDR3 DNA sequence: TGCGCCAGCAGCTTGAACAGCTACGAGCAGTACTTC. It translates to CASSLNSYEQYF.

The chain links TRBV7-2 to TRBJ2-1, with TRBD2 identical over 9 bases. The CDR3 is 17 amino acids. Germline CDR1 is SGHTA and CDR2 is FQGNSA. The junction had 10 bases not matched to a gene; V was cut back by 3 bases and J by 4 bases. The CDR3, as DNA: TGTGCCAGCAGCTTCTGGTCTGCGGGAGGGCGATACAATGAGCAGTTCTTC. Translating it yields CASSFWSAGGRYNEQFF.

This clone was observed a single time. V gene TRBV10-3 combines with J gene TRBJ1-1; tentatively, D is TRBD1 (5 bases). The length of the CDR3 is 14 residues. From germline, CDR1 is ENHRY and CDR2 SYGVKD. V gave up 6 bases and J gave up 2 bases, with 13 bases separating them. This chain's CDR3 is CAISDGGDNTEAFF. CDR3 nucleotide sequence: TGTGCCATCAGCGACGGGGGGGACAACACTGAAGCTTTCTTT.

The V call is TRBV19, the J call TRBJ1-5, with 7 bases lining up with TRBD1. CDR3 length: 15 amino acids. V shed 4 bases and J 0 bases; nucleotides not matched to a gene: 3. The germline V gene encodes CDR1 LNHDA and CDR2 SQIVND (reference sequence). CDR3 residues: CASSTGQNSNQPQHF. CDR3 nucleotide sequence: TGTGCCAGTAGTACGGGACAGAATAGCAATCAGCCCCAGCATTTT. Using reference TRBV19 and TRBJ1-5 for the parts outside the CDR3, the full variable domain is DGGITQSPKYLFRKEGQNVTLSCEQNLNHDAMYWYRQDPGQGLRLIYYSQIVNDFQKGDIAEGYSVSREKKESFPLTVTSAQKNPTAFYLCASSTGQNSNQPQHFGDGTRLSIL.

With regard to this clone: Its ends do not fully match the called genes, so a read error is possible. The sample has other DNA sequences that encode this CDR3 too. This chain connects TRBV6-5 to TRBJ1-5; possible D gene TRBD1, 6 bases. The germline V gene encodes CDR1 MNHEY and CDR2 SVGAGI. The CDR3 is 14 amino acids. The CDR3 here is CASSSRTDNQPQHF. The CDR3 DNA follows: TGTGCTAGCAGTTCTAGGACAGACAATCAGCCCCAGCATTTT.

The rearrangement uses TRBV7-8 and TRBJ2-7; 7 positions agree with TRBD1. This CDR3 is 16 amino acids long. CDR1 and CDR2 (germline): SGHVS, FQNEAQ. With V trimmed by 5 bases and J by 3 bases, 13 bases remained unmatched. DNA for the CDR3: TGTGCCAGCAGCGCCAACCCAGGGGGACCCTACTACGAGCAGTACTTC. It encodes CASSANPGGPYYEQYF.